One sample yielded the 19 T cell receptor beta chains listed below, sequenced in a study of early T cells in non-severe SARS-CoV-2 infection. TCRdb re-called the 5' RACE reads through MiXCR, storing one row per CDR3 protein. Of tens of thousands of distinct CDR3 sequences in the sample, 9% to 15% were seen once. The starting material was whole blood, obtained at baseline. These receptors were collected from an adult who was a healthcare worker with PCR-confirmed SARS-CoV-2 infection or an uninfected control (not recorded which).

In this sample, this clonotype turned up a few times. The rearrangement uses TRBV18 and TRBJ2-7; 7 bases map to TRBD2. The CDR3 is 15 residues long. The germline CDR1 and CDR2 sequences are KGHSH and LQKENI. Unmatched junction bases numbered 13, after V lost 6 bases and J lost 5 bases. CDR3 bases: TGTGCCAGCTCTCCGGGGAGAGGGAGGGTCCACGAGCAGTACTTC. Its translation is CASSPGRGRVHEQYF.

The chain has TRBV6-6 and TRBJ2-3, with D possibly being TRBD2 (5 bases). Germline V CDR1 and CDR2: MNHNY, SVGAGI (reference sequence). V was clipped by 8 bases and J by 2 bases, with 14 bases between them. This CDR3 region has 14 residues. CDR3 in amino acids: CASGLQRNTDTQYF. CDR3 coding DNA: TGTGCCAGCGGGTTGCAGCGGAACACAGATACGCAGTATTTT.

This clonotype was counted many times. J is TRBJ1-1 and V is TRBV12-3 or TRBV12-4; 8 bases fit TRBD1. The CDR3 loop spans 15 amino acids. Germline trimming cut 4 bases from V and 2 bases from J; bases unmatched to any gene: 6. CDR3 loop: CASSSETGVNTEAFF. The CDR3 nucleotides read TGTGCCAGCAGTTCAGAGACAGGGGTAAACACTGAAGCTTTCTTT.

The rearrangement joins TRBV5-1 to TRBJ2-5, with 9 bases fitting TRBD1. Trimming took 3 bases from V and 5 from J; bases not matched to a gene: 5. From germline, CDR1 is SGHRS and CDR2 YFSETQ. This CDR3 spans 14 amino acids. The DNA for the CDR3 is TGCGCCAGCAGCTCACAGGGGGCGTCTGAGACCCAGTACTTC. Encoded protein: CASSSQGASETQYF.

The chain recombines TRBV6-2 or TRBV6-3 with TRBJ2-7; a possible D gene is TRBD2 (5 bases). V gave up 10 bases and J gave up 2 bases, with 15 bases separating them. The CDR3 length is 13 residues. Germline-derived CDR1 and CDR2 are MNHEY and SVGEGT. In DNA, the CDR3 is TGTGCCATATGTCCGGGAACAGCCTACGAGCAGTACTTC. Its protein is CAICPGTAYEQYF.

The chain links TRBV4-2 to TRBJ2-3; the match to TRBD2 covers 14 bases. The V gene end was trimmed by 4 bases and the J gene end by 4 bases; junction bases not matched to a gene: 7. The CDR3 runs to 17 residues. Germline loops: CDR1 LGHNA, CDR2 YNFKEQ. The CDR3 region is CASSPGTSGSAADTQYF. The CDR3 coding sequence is TGTGCCAGCAGCCCCGGGACTAGCGGGAGTGCGGCAGATACGCAGTATTTT.

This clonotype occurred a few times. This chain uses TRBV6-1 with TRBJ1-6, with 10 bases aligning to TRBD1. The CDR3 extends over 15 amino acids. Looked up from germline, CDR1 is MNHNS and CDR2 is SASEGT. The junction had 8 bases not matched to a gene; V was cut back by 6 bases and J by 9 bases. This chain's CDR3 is CASRATGGWGSPLHF. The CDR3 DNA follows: TGTGCCAGCAGGGCGACAGGGGGCTGGGGTTCACCCCTCCACTTT.

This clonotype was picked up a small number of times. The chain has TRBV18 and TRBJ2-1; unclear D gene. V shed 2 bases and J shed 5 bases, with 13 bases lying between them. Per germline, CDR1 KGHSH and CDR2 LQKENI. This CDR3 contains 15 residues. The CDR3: CASSPLENRDNEQFF. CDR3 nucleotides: TGTGCCAGCTCACCATTGGAGAATCGGGACAATGAGCAGTTCTTC.

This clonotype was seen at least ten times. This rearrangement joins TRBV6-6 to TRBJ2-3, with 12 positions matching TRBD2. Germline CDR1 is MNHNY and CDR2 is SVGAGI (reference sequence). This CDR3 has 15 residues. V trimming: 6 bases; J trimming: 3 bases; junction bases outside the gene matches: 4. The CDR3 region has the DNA TGTGCCAGCAGCGTACTAGCGGGAGGTACAGATACGCAGTATTTT. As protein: CASSVLAGGTDTQYF.

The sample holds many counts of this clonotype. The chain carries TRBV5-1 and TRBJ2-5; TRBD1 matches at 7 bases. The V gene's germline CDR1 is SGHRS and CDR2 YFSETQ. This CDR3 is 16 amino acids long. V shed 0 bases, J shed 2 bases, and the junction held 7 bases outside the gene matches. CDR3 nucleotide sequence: TGCGCCAGCAGCTTGGTGCAGGGGGAAGGACAAGAGACCCAGTACTTC. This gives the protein CASSLVQGEGQETQYF.

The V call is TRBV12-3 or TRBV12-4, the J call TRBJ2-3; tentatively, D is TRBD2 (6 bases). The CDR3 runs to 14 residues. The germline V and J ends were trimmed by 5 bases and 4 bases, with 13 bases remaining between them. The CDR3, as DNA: TGTGCCAGCAGTCGGGGGACGGAGGCAGATACGCAGTATTTT. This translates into CASSRGTEADTQYF.

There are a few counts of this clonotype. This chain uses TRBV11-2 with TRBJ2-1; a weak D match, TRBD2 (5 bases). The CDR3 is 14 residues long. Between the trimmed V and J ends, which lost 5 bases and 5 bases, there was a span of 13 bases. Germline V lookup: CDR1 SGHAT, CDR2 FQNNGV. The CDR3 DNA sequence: TGTGCCAGCAGCCCAATGGAGGACCACAATGAGCAGTTCTTC. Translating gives CASSPMEDHNEQFF. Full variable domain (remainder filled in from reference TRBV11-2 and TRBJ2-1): EAGVAQSPRYKIIEKRQSVAFWCNPISGHATLYWYQQILGQGPKLLIQFQNNGVVDDSQLPKDRFSAERLKGVDSTLKIQPAKLEDSAVYLCASSPMEDHNEQFFGPGTRLTVL.

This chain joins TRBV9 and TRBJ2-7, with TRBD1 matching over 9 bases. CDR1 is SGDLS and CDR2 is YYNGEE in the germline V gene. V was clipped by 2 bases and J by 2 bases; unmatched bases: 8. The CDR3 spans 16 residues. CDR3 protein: CASSVEGQGNTYEQYF. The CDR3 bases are TGTGCCAGCAGCGTGGAGGGACAGGGAAATACCTACGAGCAGTACTTC.

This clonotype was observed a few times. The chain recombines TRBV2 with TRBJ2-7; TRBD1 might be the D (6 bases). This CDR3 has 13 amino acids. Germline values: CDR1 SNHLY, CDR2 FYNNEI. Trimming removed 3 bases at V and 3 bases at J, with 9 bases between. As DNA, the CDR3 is TGTGCCAGCAGTGACAGGGGCGGCTACGAGCAGTACTTC. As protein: CASSDRGGYEQYF. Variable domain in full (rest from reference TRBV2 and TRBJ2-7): EPEVTQTPSHQVTQMGQEVILRCVPISNHLYFYWYRQILGQKVEFLVSFYNNEISEKSEIFDDQFSVERPDGSNFTLKIRSTKLEDSAMYFCASSDRGGYEQYFGPGTRLTVT.

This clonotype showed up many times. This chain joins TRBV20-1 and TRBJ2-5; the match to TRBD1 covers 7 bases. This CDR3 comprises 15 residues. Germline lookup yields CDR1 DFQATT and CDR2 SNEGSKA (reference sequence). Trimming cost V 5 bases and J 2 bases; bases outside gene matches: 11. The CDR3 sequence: CSASREGTVQETQYF. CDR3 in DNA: TGCAGTGCTTCACGCGAAGGGACAGTTCAAGAGACCCAGTACTTC.

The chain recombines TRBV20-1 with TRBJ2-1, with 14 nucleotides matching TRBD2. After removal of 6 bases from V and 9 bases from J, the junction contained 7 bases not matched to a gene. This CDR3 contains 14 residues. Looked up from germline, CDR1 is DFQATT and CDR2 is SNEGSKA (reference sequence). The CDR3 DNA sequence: TGCAGTGCCACCGGGACTAGCGGGAGTTTTGAGCAGTTCTTC. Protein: CSATGTSGSFEQFF.

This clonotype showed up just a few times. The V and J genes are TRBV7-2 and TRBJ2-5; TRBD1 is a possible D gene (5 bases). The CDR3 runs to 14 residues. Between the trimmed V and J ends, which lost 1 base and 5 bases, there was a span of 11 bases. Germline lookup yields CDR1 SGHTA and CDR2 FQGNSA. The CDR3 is CASSLGPDKETQYF. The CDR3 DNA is TGTGCCAGCAGCTTAGGACCGGACAAGGAGACCCAGTACTTC.

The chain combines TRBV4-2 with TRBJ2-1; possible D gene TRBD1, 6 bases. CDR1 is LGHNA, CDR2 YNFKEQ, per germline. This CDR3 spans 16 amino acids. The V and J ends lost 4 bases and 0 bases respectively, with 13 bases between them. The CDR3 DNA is TGTGCCAGCAGCCTTCCGACAGGCGGCTCCTACAATGAGCAGTTCTTC. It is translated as CASSLPTGGSYNEQFF.

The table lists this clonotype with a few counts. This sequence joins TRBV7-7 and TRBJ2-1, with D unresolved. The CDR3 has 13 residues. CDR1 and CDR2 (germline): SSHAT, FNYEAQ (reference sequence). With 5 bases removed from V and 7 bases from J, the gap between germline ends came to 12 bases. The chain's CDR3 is CASSPTALNEQFF. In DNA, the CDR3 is TGTGCCAGCAGCCCGACGGCCTTAAATGAGCAGTTCTTC. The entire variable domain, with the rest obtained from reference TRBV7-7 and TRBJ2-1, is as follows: GAGVSQSPRYKVTKRGQDVTLRCDPISSHATLYWYQQALGQGPEFLTYFNYEAQPDKSGLPSDRFSAERPEGSISTLTIQRTEQRDSAMYRCASSPTALNEQFFGPGTRLTVL.